A selection of T cell receptor beta chains follows, all from one sample in a study of blood T cell repertoires in COVID-19. Using immunoSEQ multiplex PCR, the repertoire was profiled, and TCRdb retains in-frame clones only, with some absent. Of about 380,000 clones in the sample, roughly 80% were seen once. The source material was peripheral blood. These receptors were collected from a human donor with acute or convalescent COVID-19. The donor label of this sample is uncertain. Both conserved end residues are part of each CDR3. Fields, in order: D gene, clone size, J gene, V gene, CDR3 DNA, CDR3 protein. A D gene is named only where the DNA matches it firmly. Rows give clone size only sometimes, using once, few, many, or a class for an expanded clone.

D gene: TRBD1
clone size: .
J gene: TRBJ1-1
V gene: TRBV19
CDR3 DNA: TGTGCCAGTAGTCAGGCAGGGGGCGCGGGCACTGAAGCTTTCTTT
CDR3 protein: CASSQAGGAGTEAFF

D gene: .
clone size: .
J gene: TRBJ1-4
V gene: TRBV5-6
CDR3 DNA: TGTGCCAGCAGCTCGGGTTTGGAACTGTTTTTT
CDR3 protein: CASSSGLELFF

D gene: .
clone size: once
J gene: TRBJ1-1
V gene: TRBV19
CDR3 DNA: TGTGCCAGTAGTATGGGAGCGAACACTGAAGCTTTCTTT
CDR3 protein: CASSMGANTEAFF

D gene: .
clone size: .
J gene: TRBJ1-1
V gene: TRBV28
CDR3 DNA: TGTGCCAGCAGTTTAGTACAGAGGAACACTGAAGCTTTCTTT
CDR3 protein: CASSLVQRNTEAFF

D gene: .
clone size: .
J gene: TRBJ2-7
V gene: TRBV25-1
CDR3 DNA: TGTGCCAGCAGTGACTCCCGACAGCCAATTACGAAAGAGCAGTACTTC
CDR3 protein: CASSDSRQPITKEQYF

D gene: TRBD1
clone size: .
J gene: TRBJ1-2
V gene: TRBV3-1/TRBV3-2
CDR3 DNA: TGTGCCAGCAGCCTATTGTCTACAGGGGGCAAAATGGATGGCTACACCTTC
CDR3 protein: CASSLLSTGGKMDGYTF

D gene: TRBD2
clone size: .
J gene: TRBJ2-7
V gene: TRBV10-3
CDR3 DNA: TGTGCCATCAGTGTTGGGCGGGGGGACTACGAGCAGTACTTC
CDR3 protein: CAISVGRGDYEQYF

D gene: TRBD2
clone size: .
J gene: TRBJ2-3
V gene: TRBV5-1
CDR3 DNA: TGCGCCAGCAGACTAGCGGGAGGCTGGAGAGATACGCAGTATTTT
CDR3 protein: CASRLAGGWRDTQYF

D gene: TRBD1
clone size: .
J gene: TRBJ1-2
V gene: TRBV5-4
CDR3 DNA: TGTGCCAGCAGCCCTCAGTCAACAGGGGGGTACTATGGCTACACCTTC
CDR3 protein: CASSPQSTGGYYGYTF

D gene: TRBD1
clone size: .
J gene: TRBJ2-5
V gene: TRBV7-7
CDR3 DNA: TGTGCCAGCAGTCAAGACAGGGGGCGTTGGGAGACCCAGTACTTC
CDR3 protein: CASSQDRGRWETQYF

D gene: TRBD1
clone size: once
J gene: TRBJ2-7
V gene: TRBV11-2
CDR3 DNA: TGTGCCAGCAGCAAAACCGCATCAGGGGGCACGTCGCACGAGCAGTACTTC
CDR3 protein: CASSKTASGGTSHEQYF

D gene: .
clone size: .
J gene: TRBJ1-4
V gene: TRBV30
CDR3 DNA: TGTGCCTGGAGGAGGGGGGGGCCTAATGAAAAACTGTTTTTT
CDR3 protein: CAWRRGGPNEKLFF

D gene: TRBD1
clone size: .
J gene: TRBJ1-4
V gene: TRBV18
CDR3 DNA: TGTGCCAGCTCACTTTCCCGACAGGGCCTTAATGAAAAACTGTTTTTT
CDR3 protein: CASSLSRQGLNEKLFF

D gene: TRBD1
clone size: .
J gene: TRBJ1-5
V gene: TRBV18
CDR3 DNA: TGTGCCAGCTCCGACAGGGGCCGCAATCAGCCCCAGCATTTT
CDR3 protein: CASSDRGRNQPQHF

D gene: .
clone size: few
J gene: TRBJ1-3
V gene: TRBV30
CDR3 DNA: TGTGCCTGGAGTACGGGGGGGGCCATTGGAAACACCATATATTTT
CDR3 protein: CAWSTGGAIGNTIYF

D gene: .
clone size: .
J gene: TRBJ2-7
V gene: TRBV21-1
CDR3 DNA: TGCGTTACCTACGAGCAGTACTTC
CDR3 protein: CVTYEQYF

D gene: .
clone size: .
J gene: TRBJ1-1
V gene: TRBV9
CDR3 DNA: TGTGCCAGCAGTAAATTTAGGGGAGGGCTCACTGAAGCTTTCTTT
CDR3 protein: CASSKFRGGLTEAFF

D gene: .
clone size: .
J gene: TRBJ2-7
V gene: TRBV14
CDR3 DNA: TGTGCCAGCAGCCCGCCCGGACAGCCCAGGCCCTACGAGCAGTACTTC
CDR3 protein: CASSPPGQPRPYEQYF

D gene: .
clone size: .
J gene: TRBJ1-1
V gene: TRBV19
CDR3 DNA: TGTGCCAGTAGTATAGTAGCAAGGAACACTGAAGCTTTCTTT
CDR3 protein: CASSIVARNTEAFF

D gene: .
clone size: .
J gene: TRBJ2-2
V gene: TRBV18
CDR3 DNA: TGTGCCAGCTCACCTGACAGGAAACCAAGCGGGGAGCTGTTTTTT
CDR3 protein: CASSPDRKPSGELFF

D gene: TRBD1
clone size: .
J gene: TRBJ1-1
V gene: TRBV19
CDR3 DNA: TGTGCCAGTAGGGCGACAGGGGGAAGCACTGAAGCTTTCTTT
CDR3 protein: CASRATGGSTEAFF

D gene: .
clone size: .
J gene: TRBJ2-3
V gene: TRBV7-8
CDR3 DNA: TGTGCCAGCAGCTTATACCCCCGGGGGGCAAACACAGATACGCAGTATTTT
CDR3 protein: CASSLYPRGANTDTQYF

D gene: TRBD1
clone size: .
J gene: TRBJ2-5
V gene: TRBV15
CDR3 DNA: TGTGCCACCAGCAGGGAAACAGGGGCGCAAGAGACCCAGTACTTC
CDR3 protein: CATSRETGAQETQYF

D gene: .
clone size: .
J gene: TRBJ1-4
V gene: TRBV4-1
CDR3 DNA: TGCGCCAGCAGCCAAGCCGGGGGGGAAAAACTGTTTTTT
CDR3 protein: CASSQAGGEKLFF

D gene: TRBD2
clone size: .
J gene: TRBJ2-2
V gene: TRBV9
CDR3 DNA: TGTGCCAGCAGCGTAGGACTAGCGGGGACCTTGTCTCCCGGGGAGCTGTTTTTT
CDR3 protein: CASSVGLAGTLSPGELFF

D gene: .
clone size: .
J gene: TRBJ1-2
V gene: TRBV5-6
CDR3 DNA: TGTGCCAGCAGCTTGGCCGGGGTCTCCTATGGCTACACCTTC
CDR3 protein: CASSLAGVSYGYTF

D gene: TRBD1
clone size: .
J gene: TRBJ1-2
V gene: TRBV6-6
CDR3 DNA: TGTGCCAGCAGTAAGGACAGGGGGGACGCTAACTATGGCTACACCTTC
CDR3 protein: CASSKDRGDANYGYTF

D gene: TRBD1
clone size: .
J gene: TRBJ2-7
V gene: TRBV5-1
CDR3 DNA: TGCGCCAGCAACCTTCTACCGACCGGGACAGGGACCCTAGGGCAGTACTTC
CDR3 protein: CASNLLPTGTGTLGQYF

D gene: .
clone size: .
J gene: TRBJ2-1
V gene: TRBV3-1/TRBV3-2
CDR3 DNA: TGTGCCAGCAGCCAAAGCAGGGAGCAGTTCTTC
CDR3 protein: CASSQSREQFF

D gene: .
clone size: .
J gene: TRBJ1-1
V gene: TRBV2
CDR3 DNA: TGTGCCAGCAGTGTGGGGAGGGGGACTGAAGCTTTCTTT
CDR3 protein: CASSVGRGTEAFF

D gene: TRBD1
clone size: .
J gene: TRBJ2-7
V gene: TRBV7-8
CDR3 DNA: TGTGCCAGCAGCCCCCGGGACAGATACGAGCAGTACTTC
CDR3 protein: CASSPRDRYEQYF

D gene: TRBD2
clone size: .
J gene: TRBJ2-7
V gene: TRBV6-1
CDR3 DNA: TGTGCCAGCAGTGACAATTTAGCGGGGGGGCCGGTGGGGTCCTACGAGCAGTACTTC
CDR3 protein: CASSDNLAGGPVGSYEQYF

D gene: .
clone size: .
J gene: TRBJ1-5
V gene: TRBV27
CDR3 DNA: TGTGCCAGCAGGGTATCTCTATTGAGCAATCAGCCCCAGCATTTT
CDR3 protein: CASRVSLLSNQPQHF

D gene: TRBD1
clone size: .
J gene: TRBJ1-1
V gene: TRBV30
CDR3 DNA: TGTGCCTGGAGTGCACGGACAGGGGGCGGAAACACTGAAGCTTTCTTT
CDR3 protein: CAWSARTGGGNTEAFF

D gene: .
clone size: .
J gene: TRBJ1-6
V gene: TRBV6-1
CDR3 DNA: TGTGCCAGCAGTGACGGGGATTCACCCCTCCACTTT
CDR3 protein: CASSDGDSPLHF

D gene: .
clone size: .
J gene: TRBJ1-1
V gene: TRBV11-2
CDR3 DNA: TGTGCCAGCAGCTCGACAGAATTGAACACTGAAGCTTTCTTT
CDR3 protein: CASSSTELNTEAFF

D gene: TRBD2
clone size: .
J gene: TRBJ2-5
V gene: TRBV14
CDR3 DNA: TGTGCCAGCAGCCAAGCGGGGGGGCGGACCCAGTACTTC
CDR3 protein: CASSQAGGRTQYF

D gene: .
clone size: .
J gene: TRBJ1-2
V gene: TRBV9
CDR3 DNA: TGTGCCAGCAGCGCACAAGGCGGAGGGGCGGGCTATGGCTACACCTTC
CDR3 protein: CASSAQGGGAGYGYTF

D gene: .
clone size: .
J gene: TRBJ2-7
V gene: TRBV11-1
CDR3 DNA: TGTGCCAGCAGCTTACAGGGCTACGAGCAGTACTTC
CDR3 protein: CASSLQGYEQYF

D gene: TRBD1
clone size: .
J gene: TRBJ1-6
V gene: TRBV6-1
CDR3 DNA: TGTGCCAGCAGTGACCGGGACAGACAAAATGAGAATTCACCCCTCCACTTT
CDR3 protein: CASSDRDRQNENSPLHF

D gene: .
clone size: .
J gene: TRBJ1-5
V gene: TRBV6-1
CDR3 DNA: TGTGCCAGCAGTGAGCGTGGTTTAGCCCAGCATTTT
CDR3 protein: CASSERGLAQHF

D gene: .
clone size: .
J gene: TRBJ1-1
V gene: TRBV28
CDR3 DNA: TGTGCCAGCAGTGGCCGAGGGCAGACATGGGGGGATGAAGCTTTCTTT
CDR3 protein: CASSGRGQTWGDEAFF

D gene: .
clone size: .
J gene: TRBJ2-2
V gene: TRBV5-5
CDR3 DNA: TGTGCCAGCAGCCCCAGGGACATTGTCGGGGAGCTGTTTTTT
CDR3 protein: CASSPRDIVGELFF

D gene: TRBD1
clone size: .
J gene: TRBJ1-2
V gene: TRBV27
CDR3 DNA: TGTGCCAGCAGTACCTTCACAGGGGGCATCAATGGCTACACCTTC
CDR3 protein: CASSTFTGGINGYTF